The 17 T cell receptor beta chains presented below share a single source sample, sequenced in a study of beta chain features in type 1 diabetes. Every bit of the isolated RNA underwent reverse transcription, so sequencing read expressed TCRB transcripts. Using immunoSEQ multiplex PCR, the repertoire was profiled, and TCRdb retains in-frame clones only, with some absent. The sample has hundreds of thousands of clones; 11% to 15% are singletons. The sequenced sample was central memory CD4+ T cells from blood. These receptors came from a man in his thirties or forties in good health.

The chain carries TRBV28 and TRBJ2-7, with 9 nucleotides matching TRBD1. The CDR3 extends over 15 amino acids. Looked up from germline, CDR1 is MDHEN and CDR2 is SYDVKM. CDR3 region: CASSTTGTGSSEQYV. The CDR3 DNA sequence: TGTGCCAGCAGTACAACCGGGACAGGGTCCTCCGAGCAGTACGTC.

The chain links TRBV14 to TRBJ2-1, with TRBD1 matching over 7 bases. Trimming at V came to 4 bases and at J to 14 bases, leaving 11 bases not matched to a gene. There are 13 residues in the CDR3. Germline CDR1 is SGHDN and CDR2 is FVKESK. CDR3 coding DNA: TGTGCCAGCAGCCTTATCCCGGGACAGACAAAGTTCTTC. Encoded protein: CASSLIPGQTKFF. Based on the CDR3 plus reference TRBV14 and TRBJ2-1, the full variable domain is EAGVTQFPSHSVIEKGQTVTLRCDPISGHDNLYWYRRVMGKEIKFLLHFVKESKQDESGMPNNRFLAERTGGTYSTLKVQPAELEDSGVYFCASSLIPGQTKFFGPGTRLTVL.

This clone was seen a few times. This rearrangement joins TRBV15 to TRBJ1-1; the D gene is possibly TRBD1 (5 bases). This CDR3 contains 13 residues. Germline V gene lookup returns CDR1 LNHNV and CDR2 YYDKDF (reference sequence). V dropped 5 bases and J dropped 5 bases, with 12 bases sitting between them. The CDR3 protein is CATSGGGLTEAFF. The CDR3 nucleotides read TGTGCCACCAGCGGCGGGGGGTTAACTGAAGCTTTCTTT. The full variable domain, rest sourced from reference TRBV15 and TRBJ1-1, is DAMVIQNPRYQVTQFGKPVTLSCSQTLNHNVMYWYQQKSSQAPKLLFHYYDKDFNNEADTPDNFQSRRPNTSFCFLDIRSPGLGDTAMYLCATSGGGLTEAFFGQGTRLTVV.

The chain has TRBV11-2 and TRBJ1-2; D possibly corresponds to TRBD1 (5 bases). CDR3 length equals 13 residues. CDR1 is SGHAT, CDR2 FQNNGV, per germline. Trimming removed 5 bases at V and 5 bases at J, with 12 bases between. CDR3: CASSPRQRYGYTF. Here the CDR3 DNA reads TGTGCCAGCAGCCCCCGACAGCGATATGGCTACACCTTC.

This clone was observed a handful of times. CDR3 amino acids: CATIIRNTEAFF. Written as DNA, the CDR3 is TGTGCCACCATCATACGAAACACTGAAGCTTTCTTT. This chain connects TRBV6-1 to TRBJ1-1; D uncertain. Germline V gene data show CDR1 as MNHNS and CDR2 as SASEGT. The CDR3 sequence is 12 residues long. Trimming took 10 bases from V and 2 from J, leaving 11 bases between them.

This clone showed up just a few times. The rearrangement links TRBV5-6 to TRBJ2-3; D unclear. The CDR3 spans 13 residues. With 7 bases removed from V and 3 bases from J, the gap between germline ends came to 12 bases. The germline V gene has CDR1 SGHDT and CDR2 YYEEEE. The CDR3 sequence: CASAPSSTDTQYF. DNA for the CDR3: TGTGCCAGCGCACCTAGTAGTACAGATACGCAGTATTTT.

CDR3 region: CASSPPAGGTDTQYF. CDR3 in DNA: TGTGCCAGCTCACCACCGGCGGGGGGCACAGATACGCAGTATTTT. The chain employs TRBV18 and TRBJ2-3, with 7 bases that match TRBD2. Trimming at V came to 0 bases and at J to 1 base, leaving 1 base not matched to a gene. Looked up from germline, CDR1 is KGHSH and CDR2 is LQKENI. The CDR3 is made up of 15 amino acids.

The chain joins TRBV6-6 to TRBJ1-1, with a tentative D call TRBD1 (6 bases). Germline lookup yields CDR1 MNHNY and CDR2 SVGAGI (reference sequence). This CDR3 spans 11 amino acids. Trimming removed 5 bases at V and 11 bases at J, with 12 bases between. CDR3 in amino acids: CASSGGFGAFF. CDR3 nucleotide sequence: TGTGCCAGCAGTGGGGGCTTTGGGGCTTTCTTT.

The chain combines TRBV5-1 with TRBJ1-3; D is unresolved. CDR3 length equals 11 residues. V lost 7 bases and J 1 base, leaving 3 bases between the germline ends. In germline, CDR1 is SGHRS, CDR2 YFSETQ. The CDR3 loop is CASGSGNTIYF. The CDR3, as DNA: TGCGCCAGCGGGTCTGGAAACACCATATATTTT.

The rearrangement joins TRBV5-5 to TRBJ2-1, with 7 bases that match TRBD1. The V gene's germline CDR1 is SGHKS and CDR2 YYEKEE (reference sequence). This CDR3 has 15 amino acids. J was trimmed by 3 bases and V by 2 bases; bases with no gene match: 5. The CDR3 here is CASSFRDSNYNEQFF. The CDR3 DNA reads TGTGCCAGCAGCTTCCGGGACAGCAACTACAATGAGCAGTTCTTC.

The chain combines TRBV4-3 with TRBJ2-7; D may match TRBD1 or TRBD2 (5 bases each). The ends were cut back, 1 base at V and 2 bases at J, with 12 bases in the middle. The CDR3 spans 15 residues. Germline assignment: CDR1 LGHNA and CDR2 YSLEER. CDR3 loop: CASSQGPGTAYEQYF. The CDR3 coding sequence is TGCGCCAGCAGCCAAGGCCCCGGGACCGCCTACGAGCAGTACTTC.

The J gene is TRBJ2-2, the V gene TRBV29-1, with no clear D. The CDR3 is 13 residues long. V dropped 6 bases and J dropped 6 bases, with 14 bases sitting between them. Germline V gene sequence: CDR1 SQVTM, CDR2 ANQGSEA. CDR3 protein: CSVSSSFSGELFF. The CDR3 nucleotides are TGCAGCGTCAGCTCCTCTTTCTCCGGGGAGCTGTTTTTT.

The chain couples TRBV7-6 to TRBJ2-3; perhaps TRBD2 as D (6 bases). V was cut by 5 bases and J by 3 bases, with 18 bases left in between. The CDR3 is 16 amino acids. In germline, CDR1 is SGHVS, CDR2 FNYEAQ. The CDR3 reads CASSRRGFRETDTQYF. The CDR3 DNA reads TGTGCCAGCAGCAGAAGGGGTTTCCGGGAGACAGATACGCAGTATTTT.

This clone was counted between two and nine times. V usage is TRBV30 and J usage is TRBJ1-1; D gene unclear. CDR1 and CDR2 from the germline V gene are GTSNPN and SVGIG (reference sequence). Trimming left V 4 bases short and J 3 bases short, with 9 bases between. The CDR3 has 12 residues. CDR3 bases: TGTGCCTGGATCAAGGGCGACACTGAAGCTTTCTTT. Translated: CAWIKGDTEAFF.

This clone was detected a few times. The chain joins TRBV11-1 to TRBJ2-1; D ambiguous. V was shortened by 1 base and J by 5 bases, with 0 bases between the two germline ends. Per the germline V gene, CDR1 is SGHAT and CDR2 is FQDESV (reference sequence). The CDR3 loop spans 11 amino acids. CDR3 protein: CASSLDNEQFF. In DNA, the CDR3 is TGTGCCAGCAGCTTAGACAATGAGCAGTTCTTC. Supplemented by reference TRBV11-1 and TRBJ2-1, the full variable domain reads EAEVAQSPRYKITEKSQAVAFWCDPISGHATLYWYRQILGQGPELLVQFQDESVVDDSQLPKDRFSAERLKGVDSTLKIQPAELGDSAMYLCASSLDNEQFFGPGTRLTVL.

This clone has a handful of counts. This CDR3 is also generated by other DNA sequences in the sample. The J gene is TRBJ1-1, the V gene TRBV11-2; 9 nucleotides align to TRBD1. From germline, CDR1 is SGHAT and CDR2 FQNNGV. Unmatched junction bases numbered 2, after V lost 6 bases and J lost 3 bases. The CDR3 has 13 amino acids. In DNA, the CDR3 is TGTGCCAGCAGACAGGGGGCGGACACTGAAGCTTTCTTT. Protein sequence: CASRQGADTEAFF.

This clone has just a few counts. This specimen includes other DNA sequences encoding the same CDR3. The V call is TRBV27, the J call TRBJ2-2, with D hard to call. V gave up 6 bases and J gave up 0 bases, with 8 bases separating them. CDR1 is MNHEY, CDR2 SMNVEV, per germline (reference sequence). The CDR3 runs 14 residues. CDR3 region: CASRRASNTGELFF. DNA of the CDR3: TGTGCCAGCAGACGGGCCTCGAACACCGGGGAGCTGTTTTTT.